The subject of this entry is one T cell receptor beta chain. It has no known antigen specificity. No clone much larger than this one lies a single base away; base qualities are absent. Genomic DNA was isolated from the sorted cells so that the TCRbeta CDR3 region could be sequenced. The immunoSEQ Assay was used to sequence the TCRbeta CDR3 regions. The immuneACCESS repertoire file appears here via TCRdb, limited to in-frame rearrangements. These files lack a portion of the clones; in checked studies, under half of the deficit traces to unresolved V genes, and the cause of the others is not known. The table for this sample lists tens of thousands of clones; roughly 90% of them were counted only once. The leading ten clones occupy approximately 2.8% of the sample. The trial excluded patients who had a history of autoimmune disease or who were on systemic immunosuppression. Peripheral blood for TCR sequencing was drawn from every dose cohort at baseline, at cycle 4 day 1 and at cycle 7 day 1. Samples were obtained from an open-label, multicenter, first-in-human phase I dose-escalation trial of ivuxolimab. Adults with locally advanced or metastatic melanoma, renal cell, hepatocellular, or head and neck squamous cell carcinoma were enrolled in the trial. Before TCR sequencing, CD4+ T cells and CD8+ T cells were sorted from peripheral blood as separate populations.

The entry originates in a study of OX40 agonist ivuxolimab in advanced cancers. About the study as a whole: Ivuxolimab was an agonistic, fully human IgG2 monoclonal antibody directed against OX40 (CD134), a costimulatory receptor. Intravenous ivuxolimab was administered to patients every 2 weeks at six dose levels: 0.01, 0.1, 0.3, 1.5, 3 and 10 mg/kg. The paper covers the monotherapy dose-escalation part of the phase I ivuxolimab trial, which included N of about 50 patients. Peripheral TCRbeta sequencing was intended to test whether TCR sequence diversity was altered and clonal T-cell expansion was caused by ivuxolimab. Three dose-escalation patients achieved partial responses, one with hepatocellular carcinoma and two with cutaneous melanoma. Of the approximately 50 patients in dose escalation, about 19 had hepatocellular carcinoma, some 15 had melanoma, 9 had renal cell carcinoma and 9 had head and neck cancer. In the dose-escalation cohort, around four fifths of patients were male, and the mean age was around 60 years with a range of roughly 23 to 79. Patients were allowed to have had prior anti-PD-1, anti-PD-L1 or anti-CTLA-4 therapy, and around 37% of the dose-escalation patients had previously received checkpoint inhibitors. What the research found in general, with its limitations: In the 0.1-3.0 mg/kg groups, partial responders had among the lowest normalized peripheral clonal expansion, particularly in CD8+ T cells. After ivuxolimab, CD8+ T cells had more expanded clones than CD4+ T cells on average. At doses of 0.1 to 3.0 mg/kg, clonal expansion of both CD4+ and CD8+ T cells in blood was seen between baseline and week 6. Which antigens the clonally expanded peripheral T cells were specific for was not determined. Low levels of normalized T-cell clonal expansion were also seen in some patients who did not respond.

The CDR3 covers 13 residues, taking in both the cysteine and the phenylalanine. Of all the DNA, just the CDR3 is kept, 39 bases in frame from base 1. CDR1 and CDR2, per the germline V gene, are KGHSH and LQKENI. The junction carries 7 bases between V and J, which are trimmed by 4 bases and 4 bases respectively. The receptor comes from an adult with an advanced solid tumor such as melanoma, head and neck, liver or kidney cancer. The rearrangement combines TRBV18 with TRBJ1-4; the D segment could be TRBD1, given 5 matching bases. The specimen comprised CD4+ or CD8+ T cells sorted from blood, sampled in a trial of the OX40 agonist ivuxolimab. The CDR3 sequence is CASSRQHNEKLFF. The DNA reads as follows: TGTGCCAGCTCACGACAGCATAATGAAAAACTGTTTTTT.